This entry lists 7 T cell receptor beta chains sequenced from one sample in a study of blood T cell repertoires in COVID-19. Sequencing was performed with immunoSEQ multiplex PCR; in TCRdb, only in-frame clones are kept and a portion is missing. The sample has about 260,000 clones; 86% are singletons. Source material: peripheral blood. All receptors come from a man aged 25 to 40 with active or convalescent COVID-19.

J is TRBJ2-5 and V is TRBV14, with 11 nucleotides matching TRBD2. The CDR3 covers 15 residues. Trimming cost V 1 base and J 4 bases; bases outside gene matches: 2. Germline assignment: CDR1 SGHDN and CDR2 FVKESK. This chain's CDR3 is CASSQALAGGETQYF. As DNA, the CDR3 is TGTGCCAGCAGCCAAGCTCTAGCGGGGGGAGAGACCCAGTACTTC.

J is TRBJ1-1 and V is TRBV7-2, with D uncertain. Germline values: CDR1 SGHTA, CDR2 FQGNSA. Between the trimmed V and J ends, which lost 5 bases and 6 bases, there was a span of 7 bases. The CDR3 length is 11 residues. The CDR3 nucleotides read TGTGCCAGCAGCCCCGTTGCTGAAGCTTTCTTT. Protein product: CASSPVAEAFF.

Regarding this clone: Additional DNA sequences in this sample encode the identical CDR3. This sequence joins TRBV9 and TRBJ1-2; D gene ambiguous. CDR3 size: 11 residues. Deletions cut 3 bases from V and 7 bases from J, with 7 bases between. Germline V gene sequence: CDR1 SGDLS, CDR2 YYNGEE. The CDR3 loop reads CASSAPSGYTF. In nucleotides, the CDR3 is TGTGCCAGCAGCGCCCCGTCTGGCTACACCTTC. The whole variable domain, remainder taken from reference TRBV9 and TRBJ1-2, is DSGVTQTPKHLITATGQRVTLRCSPRSGDLSVYWYQQSLDQGLQFLIQYYNGEERAKGNILERFSAQQFPDLHSELNLSSLELGDSALYFCASSAPSGYTFGSGTRLTVV.

This chain joins TRBV6-5 and TRBJ2-2; the D gene is possibly TRBD1 (6 bases). This CDR3 has 15 amino acids. Germline lookup yields CDR1 MNHEY and CDR2 SVGAGI. The V end was cut by 8 bases, the J end by 0 bases, with 13 bases between. DNA for the CDR3: TGTGCCAGCTTATCGGCAGGGGCGAACACCGGGGAGCTGTTTTTT. The encoded protein is CASLSAGANTGELFF.

This chain connects TRBV6-6 to TRBJ2-1; 7 bases line up with TRBD2. CDR3 length equals 14 residues. With V trimmed by 5 bases and J by 5 bases, 6 bases remained unmatched. The germline gives CDR1 MNHNY, CDR2 SVGAGI (reference sequence). The CDR3 sequence is CASSGGGSDNEQFF. For the CDR3, the DNA is TGTGCCAGCAGTGGGGGGGGAAGTGACAATGAGCAGTTCTTC.

The rearrangement links TRBV5-1 to TRBJ1-6, with 7 bases matching TRBD1. The V gene end was trimmed by 2 bases and the J gene end by 1 base; junction bases not matched to a gene: 3. This CDR3 comprises 16 residues. Germline assignment: CDR1 SGHRS and CDR2 YFSETQ. CDR3 protein: CASSFTGQSYNSPLHF. The DNA of the CDR3 is TGCGCCAGCAGCTTCACGGGACAGTCCTATAATTCACCCCTCCACTTT. The full variable domain, with the rest looked up from reference TRBV5-1 and TRBJ1-6, is KAGVTQTPRYLIKTRGQQVTLSCSPISGHRSVSWYQQTPGQGLQFLFEYFSETQRNKGNFPGRFSGRQFSNSRSEMNVSTLELGDSALYLCASSFTGQSYNSPLHFGNGTRLTVT.

There are many counts of this clone. The chain carries TRBV11-2 and TRBJ2-1; the D is unclear. Germline assignment: CDR1 SGHAT and CDR2 FQNNGV. V shed 1 base and J shed 7 bases, with 5 bases lying between them. This CDR3 spans 12 amino acids. CDR3 amino acids: CASSLVLNEQFF. Written as DNA, the CDR3 is TGTGCCAGCAGCTTAGTCCTTAATGAGCAGTTCTTC.